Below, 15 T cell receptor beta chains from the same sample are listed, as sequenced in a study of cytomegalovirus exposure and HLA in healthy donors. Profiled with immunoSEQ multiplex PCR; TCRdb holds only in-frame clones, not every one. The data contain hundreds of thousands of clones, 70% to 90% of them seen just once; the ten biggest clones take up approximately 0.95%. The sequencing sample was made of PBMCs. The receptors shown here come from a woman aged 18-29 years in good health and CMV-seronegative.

The CDR3 DNA reads as TGTGCCAGCAGCTTAGCTCGGCTTTCCGGACTGCCTAAAAAAAACATTCAGTACTTC. Encoded protein: CASSLARLSGLPKKNIQYF. The gene calls are TRBV7-9 and TRBJ2-4; tentative D call: TRBD2 (5 bases). The germline CDR1 and CDR2 sequences are SEHNR and FQNEAQ (reference sequence). Trimming shortened V by 0 bases and J by 4 bases, and 22 bases separated the two germline ends. The CDR3 has 19 amino acids.

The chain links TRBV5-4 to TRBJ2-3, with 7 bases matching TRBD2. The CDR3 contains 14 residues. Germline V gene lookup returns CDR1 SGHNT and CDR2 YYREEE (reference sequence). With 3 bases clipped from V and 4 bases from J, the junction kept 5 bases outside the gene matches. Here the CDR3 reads CASSSAGVPDTQYF. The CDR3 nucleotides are TGTGCCAGCAGCTCCGCGGGGGTCCCAGATACGCAGTATTTT.

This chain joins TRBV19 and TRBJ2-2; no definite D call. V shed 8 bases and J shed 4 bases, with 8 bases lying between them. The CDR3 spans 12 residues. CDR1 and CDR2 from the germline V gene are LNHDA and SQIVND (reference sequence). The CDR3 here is CASGLGTGELFF. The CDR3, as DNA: TGTGCCAGTGGGCTGGGCACCGGGGAGCTGTTTTTT.

CDR3 in amino acids: CASSSNNNEQFF. As DNA, the CDR3 is TGTGCCAGCAGCTCCAACAACAATGAGCAGTTCTTC. The chain recombines TRBV5-6 with TRBJ2-1; D is uncertain. V was clipped by 3 bases and J by 5 bases, with 6 bases between them. Germline V gives CDR1 SGHDT, CDR2 YYEEEE. The CDR3 runs 12 residues.

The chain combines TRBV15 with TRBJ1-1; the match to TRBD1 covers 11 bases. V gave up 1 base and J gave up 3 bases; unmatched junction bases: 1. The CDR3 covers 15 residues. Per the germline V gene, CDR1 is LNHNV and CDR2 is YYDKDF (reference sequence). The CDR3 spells CATSRAGQGDTEAFF. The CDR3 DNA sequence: TGTGCCACCAGCAGAGCGGGACAGGGGGACACTGAAGCTTTCTTT.

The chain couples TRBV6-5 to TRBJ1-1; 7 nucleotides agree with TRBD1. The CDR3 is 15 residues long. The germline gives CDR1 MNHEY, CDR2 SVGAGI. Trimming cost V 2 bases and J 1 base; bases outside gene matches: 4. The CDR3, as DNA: TGTGCCAGCAGTTACCCGGGACAGAAGAACACTGAAGCTTTCTTT. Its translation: CASSYPGQKNTEAFF.

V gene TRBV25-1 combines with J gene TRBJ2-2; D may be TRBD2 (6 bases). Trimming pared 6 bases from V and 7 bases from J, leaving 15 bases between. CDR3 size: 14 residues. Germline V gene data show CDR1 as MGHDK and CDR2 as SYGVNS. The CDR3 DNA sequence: TGTGCCAGCAGGGGTGGCGGGAACTTCGGGGAGCTGTTTTTT. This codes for CASRGGGNFGELFF.

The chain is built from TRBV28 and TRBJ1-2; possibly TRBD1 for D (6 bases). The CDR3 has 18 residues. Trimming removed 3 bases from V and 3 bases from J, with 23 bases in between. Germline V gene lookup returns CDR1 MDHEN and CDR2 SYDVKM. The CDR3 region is CASSLPPTGGYAYYGYTF. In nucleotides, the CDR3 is TGTGCCAGCAGTTTGCCTCCAACGGGGGGCTATGCTTACTATGGCTACACCTTC.

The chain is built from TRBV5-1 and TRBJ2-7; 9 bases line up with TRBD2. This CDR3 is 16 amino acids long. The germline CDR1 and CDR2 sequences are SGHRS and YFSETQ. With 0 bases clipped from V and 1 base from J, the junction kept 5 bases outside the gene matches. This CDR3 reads CASSLEPAGGSYEQYF. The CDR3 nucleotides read TGCGCCAGCAGCTTGGAGCCAGCGGGAGGATCCTACGAGCAGTACTTC. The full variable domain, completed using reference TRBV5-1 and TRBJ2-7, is KAGVTQTPRYLIKTRGQQVTLSCSPISGHRSVSWYQQTPGQGLQFLFEYFSETQRNKGNFPGRFSGRQFSNSRSEMNVSTLELGDSALYLCASSLEPAGGSYEQYFGPGTRLTVT.

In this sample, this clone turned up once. The CDR3 bases are TGTGCCAGCAGTCTGTCTCAGGGAGGGTGGGAAAAAACCCAGTACTTC. The encoded protein is CASSLSQGGWEKTQYF. The chain joins TRBV28 to TRBJ2-5, with 7 bases that match TRBD2. Germline CDR1 MDHEN, CDR2 SYDVKM. The CDR3 sequence is 16 residues long. Trimming at V came to 5 bases and at J to 8 bases, leaving 17 bases not matched to a gene.

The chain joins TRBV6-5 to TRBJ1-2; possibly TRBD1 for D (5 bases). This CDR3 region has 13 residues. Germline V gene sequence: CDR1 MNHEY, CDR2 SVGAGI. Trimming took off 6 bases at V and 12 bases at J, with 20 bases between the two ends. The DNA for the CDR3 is TGTGCCAGCAGGGCAGGGAAACCCTCCACCCACACCTTC. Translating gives CASRAGKPSTHTF.

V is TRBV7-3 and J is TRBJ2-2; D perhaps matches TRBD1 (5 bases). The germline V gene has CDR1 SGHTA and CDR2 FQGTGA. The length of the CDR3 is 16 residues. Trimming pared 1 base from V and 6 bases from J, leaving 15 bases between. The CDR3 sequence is CASSLIPDPGSGELFF. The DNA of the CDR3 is TGTGCCAGCAGCTTAATCCCGGACCCAGGGTCCGGGGAGCTGTTTTTT. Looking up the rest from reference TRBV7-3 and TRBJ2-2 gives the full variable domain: GAGVSQTPSNKVTEKGKYVELRCDPISGHTALYWYRQSLGQGPEFLIYFQGTGAADDSGLPNDRFFAVRPEGSVSTLKIQRTERGDSAVYLCASSLIPDPGSGELFFGEGSRLTVL.

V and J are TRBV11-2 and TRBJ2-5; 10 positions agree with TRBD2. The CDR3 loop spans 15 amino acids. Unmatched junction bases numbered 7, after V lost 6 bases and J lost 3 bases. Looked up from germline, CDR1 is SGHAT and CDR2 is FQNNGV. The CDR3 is CASSDGTSVKETQYF. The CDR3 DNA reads TGTGCCAGCAGTGACGGGACTAGCGTAAAAGAGACCCAGTACTTC.

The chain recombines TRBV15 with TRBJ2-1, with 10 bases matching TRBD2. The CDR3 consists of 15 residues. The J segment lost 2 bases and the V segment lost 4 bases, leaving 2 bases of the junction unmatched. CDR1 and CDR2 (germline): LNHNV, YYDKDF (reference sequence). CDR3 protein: CATSTSGRAYNEQFF. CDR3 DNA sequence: TGTGCCACCAGCACCAGCGGGAGGGCCTACAATGAGCAGTTCTTC.

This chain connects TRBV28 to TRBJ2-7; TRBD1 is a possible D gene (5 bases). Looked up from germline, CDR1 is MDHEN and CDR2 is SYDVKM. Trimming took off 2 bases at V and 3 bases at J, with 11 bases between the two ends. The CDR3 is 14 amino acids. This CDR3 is CASSLQGRDYEQYF. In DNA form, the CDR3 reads TGTGCCAGCAGTTTACAGGGAAGAGACTACGAGCAGTACTTC.